This T cell receptor (beta chain) stems from a study of early T cells in non-severe SARS-CoV-2 infection. At the level of the study: Sequencing of unsorted whole blood was done on bulk RNA, leaving chains unpaired. Findings of the study overall: A preference for anti-spike CD8 responses marked VDJdb matching, which missed private and CD4 specificities.

The V and J ends lost 2 bases and 2 bases respectively, with 14 bases between them. This CDR3 comprises 16 residues. CDR1 is SGHKS, CDR2 YYEKEE, per germline (reference sequence). Attachment of unique molecular identifiers to individual cDNA molecules was performed. TCRdb re-analysed the 5' RACE reads in MiXCR, keeping a single row per CDR3 protein. The sample has about 52,000 distinct CDR3 sequences, approximately 10% seen once. Of note for this clonotype: Its antigen is not identified.

The sequence was obtained from an adult who was a healthcare worker with PCR-confirmed SARS-CoV-2 infection or an uninfected control (not recorded which). The rearrangement links TRBV5-5 to TRBJ2-1; D unclear. Sample: whole blood. Here the CDR3 DNA reads TGTGCCAGCAGCTTTCTCGGCACCGCCACCTACAATGAGCAGTTCTTC. As protein: CASSFLGTATYNEQFF.